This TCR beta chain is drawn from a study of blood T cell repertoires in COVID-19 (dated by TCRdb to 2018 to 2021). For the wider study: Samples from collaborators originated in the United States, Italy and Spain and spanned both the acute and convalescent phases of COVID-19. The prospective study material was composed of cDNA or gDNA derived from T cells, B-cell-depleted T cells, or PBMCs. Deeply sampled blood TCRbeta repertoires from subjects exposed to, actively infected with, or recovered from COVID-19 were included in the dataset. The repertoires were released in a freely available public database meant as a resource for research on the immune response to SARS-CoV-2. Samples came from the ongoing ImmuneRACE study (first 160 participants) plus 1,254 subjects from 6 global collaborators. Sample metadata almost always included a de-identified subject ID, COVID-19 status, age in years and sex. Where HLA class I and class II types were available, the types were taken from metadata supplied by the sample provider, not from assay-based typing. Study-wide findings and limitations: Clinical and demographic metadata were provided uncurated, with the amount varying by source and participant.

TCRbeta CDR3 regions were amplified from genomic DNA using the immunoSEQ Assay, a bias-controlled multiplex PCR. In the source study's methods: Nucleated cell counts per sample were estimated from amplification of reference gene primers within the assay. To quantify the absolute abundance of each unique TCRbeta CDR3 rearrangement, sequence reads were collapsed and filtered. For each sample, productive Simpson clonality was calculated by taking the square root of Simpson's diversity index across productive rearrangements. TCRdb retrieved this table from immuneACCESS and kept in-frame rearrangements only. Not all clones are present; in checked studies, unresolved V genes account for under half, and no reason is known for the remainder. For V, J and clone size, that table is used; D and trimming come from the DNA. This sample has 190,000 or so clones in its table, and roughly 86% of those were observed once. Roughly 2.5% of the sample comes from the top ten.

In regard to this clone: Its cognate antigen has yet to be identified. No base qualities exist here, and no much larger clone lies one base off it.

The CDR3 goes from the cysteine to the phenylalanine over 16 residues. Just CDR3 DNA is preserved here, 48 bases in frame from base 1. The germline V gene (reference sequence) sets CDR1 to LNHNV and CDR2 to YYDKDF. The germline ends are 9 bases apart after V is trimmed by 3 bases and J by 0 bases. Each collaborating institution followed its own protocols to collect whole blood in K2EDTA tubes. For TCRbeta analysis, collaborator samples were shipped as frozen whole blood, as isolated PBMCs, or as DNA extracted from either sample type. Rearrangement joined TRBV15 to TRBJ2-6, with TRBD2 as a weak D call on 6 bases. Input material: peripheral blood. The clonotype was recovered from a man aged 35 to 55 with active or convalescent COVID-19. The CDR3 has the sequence CATSRRRGSGANVLTF. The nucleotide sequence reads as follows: TGTGCCACCAGCAGGAGGAGGGGCTCTGGGGCCAACGTCCTGACTTTC. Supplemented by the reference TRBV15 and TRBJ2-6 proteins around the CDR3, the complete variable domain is DAMVIQNPRYQVTQFGKPVTLSCSQTLNHNVMYWYQQKSSQAPKLLFHYYDKDFNNEADTPDNFQSRRPNTSFCFLDIRSPGLGDTAMYLCATSRRRGSGANVLTFGAGSRLTVL.